This T cell receptor beta chain is from a study of tumour-infiltrating T cells in Burkitt lymphoma. As for the study in general: Survival, overall and progression-free, tracked with productive clonality. General study findings and limits: Public clonotypes, several, appeared across numerous Burkitt lymphoma patients.

About this clone: Its specificity is unknown.

The repertoire was sequenced with immunoSEQ multiplex PCR; TCRdb's copy has only in-frame clones and lacks some. Of tens of thousands of clones listed, roughly 30% are singletons. The CDR3 is 16 amino acids. The V segment lost 0 bases and the J segment 1 base; nucleotides outside the gene matches: 4. From germline, CDR1 is MGHRA and CDR2 YSYEKL. Specimen: tumor tissue. The receptor was derived from a human donor with Burkitt lymphoma. J is TRBJ2-7 and V is TRBV4-1; 9 nucleotides match TRBD2. Written as DNA, the CDR3 is TGCGCCAGCAGCCAAGATGGGCTAGCGGGGTCCTACGAGCAGTACTTC. Amino acids: CASSQDGLAGSYEQYF.